The 28 T cell receptor beta chains presented below share a single source sample, sequenced in a study of shared clonotypes between healthy human individuals. TCRdb keeps only in-frame clones here, not all; method: immunoSEQ multiplex PCR. Of roughly 1 million clones listed, 70% to 80% are singletons. Sequencing used memory CD4+ T cells from PBMCs. Subset here: CD45RA-negative fraction. The receptors here all came from a young man in good health. Some clones in this sample may be carry-over from other donors' samples.

J is TRBJ2-1 and V is TRBV27, with D perhaps matching TRBD1 or TRBD2 (5 bases each). V was cut by 5 bases and J by 5 bases, with 31 bases left in between. The CDR3 contains 20 residues. The germline V gene has CDR1 MNHEY and CDR2 SMNVEV (reference sequence). CDR3 in amino acids: CASSGGFSTGWTPRDNEQFF. CDR3 DNA: TGTGCCAGCAGTGGCGGTTTCAGCACGGGGTGGACACCCAGGGACAATGAGCAGTTCTTC.

J is TRBJ1-1 and V is TRBV7-8; D possibly corresponds to TRBD1 (5 bases). CDR3 length: 14 residues. The ends were cut back, 5 bases at V and 5 bases at J, with 15 bases in the middle. In germline, CDR1 is SGHVS, CDR2 FQNEAQ. The CDR3 bases are TGTGCCAGCAGCCGCCGGGGCGGCGGGACTGAAGCTTTCTTT. This encodes CASSRRGGGTEAFF.

This clone was picked up a small number of times. This chain connects TRBV27 to TRBJ1-4, with 9 nucleotides matching TRBD1. V shed 4 bases, J shed 7 bases, and the junction held 10 bases outside the gene matches. The CDR3 is 16 amino acids. Germline V gene data show CDR1 as MNHEY and CDR2 as SMNVEV (reference sequence). Here the CDR3 DNA reads TGTGCCAGCAGTTCAATAACAGGGGGCGGAGGTGAAAAACTGTTTTTT. Its protein is CASSSITGGGGEKLFF.

This clone was seen only once. The rearrangement joins TRBV2 to TRBJ2-5; 7 nucleotides align to TRBD1. The DNA matches TRBJ2-7 better at its end, which makes the J call doubtful. Germline V gene sequence: CDR1 SNHLY, CDR2 FYNNEI. The CDR3 runs 14 residues. The CDR3 spells CASKNRQGVNEQYF. The CDR3 DNA follows: TGTGCCAGCAAGAACCGGCAGGGGGTAAACGAGCAGTACTTC.

The chain has TRBV6-1 and TRBJ2-1, with a possible D match to TRBD1 (6 bases). This CDR3 comprises 14 residues. The germline V and J ends were trimmed by 7 bases and 4 bases, with 14 bases remaining between them. Germline CDR1 and CDR2: MNHNS and SASEGT. The CDR3 DNA is TGTGCCAGCACTGCTGCAGGGGTATACAATGAGCAGTTCTTC. Encoded protein: CASTAAGVYNEQFF.

J is TRBJ1-2 and V is TRBV19, with D perhaps matching TRBD1 (6 bases). The CDR3 is made up of 14 amino acids. Germline CDR1 and CDR2: LNHDA and SQIVND (reference sequence). Between the trimmed V and J ends, which lost 8 bases and 3 bases, there was a span of 16 bases. In DNA, the CDR3 is TGTGCCAGTGGGGGGCAACCTGTTTACTATGGCTACACCTTC. The encoded protein is CASGGQPVYYGYTF.

In this sample, this clone turned up once. This chain links TRBV5-1 with TRBJ2-7; 7 bases match TRBD1. CDR3 size: 13 residues. V trimming: 1 base; J trimming: 6 bases; junction bases outside the gene matches: 4. Germline V gives CDR1 SGHRS, CDR2 YFSETQ. The CDR3 region is CASSLTGAGEQYF. The CDR3 nucleotides read TGCGCCAGCAGCTTGACAGGGGCTGGCGAGCAGTACTTC.

The chain uses TRBV5-1 and TRBJ2-3; a weak D match, TRBD2 (5 bases). The germline V gene encodes CDR1 SGHRS and CDR2 YFSETQ. There are 12 residues in the CDR3. V lost 2 bases, J lost 8 bases, and 9 bases lay in between. CDR3 sequence (DNA): TGCGCCAGCAGCTTTGAAGGGAGTACGCAGTATTTT. Protein sequence: CASSFEGSTQYF.

The rearrangement links TRBV10-3 to TRBJ1-2; weak D call: TRBD1 (6 bases). The CDR3 is 14 residues long. Between the trimmed V and J ends, which lost 6 bases and 3 bases, there was a span of 14 bases. The germline CDR1 and CDR2 sequences are ENHRY and SYGVKD. The CDR3 region has the DNA TGTGCCATCAGGCAGGCGGGGGGCCACTATGGCTACACCTTC. Translating it yields CAIRQAGGHYGYTF.

The chain couples TRBV30 to TRBJ1-2, with D uncertain. Germline CDR1 reads GTSNPN; CDR2 reads SVGIG (reference sequence). The CDR3 covers 13 residues. V was clipped by 2 bases and J by 6 bases, with 13 bases between them. The CDR3 region has the DNA TGTGCCTGGAGTACGGGGAGATATAATGGCTACACCTTC. Amino acid sequence: CAWSTGRYNGYTF. Full variable domain (missing parts from reference TRBV30 and TRBJ1-2): SQTIHQWPATLVQPVGSPLSLECTVEGTSNPNLYWYRQAAGRGLQLLFYSVGIGQISSEVPQNLSASRPQDRQFILSSKKLLLSDSGFYLCAWSTGRYNGYTFGSGTRLTVV.

This chain joins TRBV7-9 and TRBJ2-7; no reliable D call. The CDR3 runs 14 residues. CDR1 SEHNR and CDR2 FQNEAQ come from the germline V gene (reference sequence). V was pared by 5 bases and J by 0 bases, with 11 bases between. The CDR3 DNA reads as TGTGCCAGCAGCCTCCCGGGCCGCTCCTACGAGCAGTACTTC. Amino acids: CASSLPGRSYEQYF.

The CDR3 coding sequence is TGTGCCAGCAGTGTGGGTAGCGGGACCTACAATGAGCAGTTCTTC. Translating gives CASSVGSGTYNEQFF. The chain is built from TRBV6-4 and TRBJ2-1, with 8 nucleotides matching TRBD2. The CDR3 consists of 15 residues. Germline CDR1 reads MRHNA; CDR2 reads SNTAGT. V lost 4 bases, J lost 2 bases, and 4 bases stayed unmatched.

The gene calls are TRBV25-1 and TRBJ2-3; weak D call: TRBD2 (6 bases). The ends were cut back, 6 bases at V and 2 bases at J, with 12 bases in the middle. The CDR3 is made up of 14 amino acids. Germline assignment: CDR1 MGHDK and CDR2 SYGVNS. CDR3: CASSRAGPTDTQYF. In DNA form, the CDR3 reads TGTGCCAGCAGCCGGGCGGGACCCACAGATACGCAGTATTTT.

The CDR3 DNA sequence: TGTGCCAGCAGTTCTCCGGGTCGGGGCTTCGCGTACGAGCAGTACTTC. Translated: CASSSPGRGFAYEQYF. The chain employs TRBV28 and TRBJ2-7; D is perhaps TRBD1 or TRBD2 (5 bases each). The CDR3 spans 16 residues. The V end lost 4 bases, the J end lost 4 bases, and 20 bases lay between the germline ends. Germline lookup yields CDR1 MDHEN and CDR2 SYDVKM. Together with reference TRBV28 and TRBJ2-7, the CDR3 gives the full variable domain: DVKVTQSSRYLVKRTGEKVFLECVQDMDHENMFWYRQDPGLGLRLIYFSYDVKMKEKGDIPEGYSVSREKKERFSLILESASTNQTSMYLCASSSPGRGFAYEQYFGPGTRLTVT.

The CDR3 reads CASSEFRGLRDNEQFF. CDR3 nucleotide sequence: TGCGCCAGCAGTGAGTTCAGGGGGCTTAGGGACAATGAGCAGTTCTTC. The chain joins TRBV10-1 to TRBJ2-1; the match to TRBD1 covers 8 bases. The CDR3 totals 16 residues. V lost 1 base to trimming and J lost 5 bases; unmatched junction nucleotides: 7. The V gene's germline CDR1 is WNHNN and CDR2 SYGVQD (reference sequence).

The rearrangement links TRBV28 to TRBJ1-2; 8 bases map to TRBD1. The V gene's germline CDR1 is MDHEN and CDR2 SYDVKM. V shed 3 bases and J 7 bases; nucleotides not matched to a gene: 13. The CDR3 loop spans 16 amino acids. CDR3 nucleotides: TGTGCCAGCAGTTTTTTAGATGGGAAGACAGGGGCTGGCTACACCTTC. Encoded protein: CASSFLDGKTGAGYTF.

The genes are TRBV14 and TRBJ1-5; perhaps TRBD1 as D (5 bases). The CDR3 loop spans 12 amino acids. With 2 bases removed from V and 7 bases from J, the gap between germline ends came to 6 bases. The germline gives CDR1 SGHDN, CDR2 FVKESK. CDR3 nucleotide sequence: TGTGCCAGCAGCCAACAGGGACAGCCCCAGCATTTT. This gives the protein CASSQQGQPQHF.

The DNA of the CDR3 is TGTGCCACCAGCGCCTCAGGGGAAGGGACCTACGAGCAGTACTTC. Protein sequence: CATSASGEGTYEQYF. The chain recombines TRBV15 with TRBJ2-7, with D perhaps matching TRBD1 (6 bases). Looked up from germline, CDR1 is LNHNV and CDR2 is YYDKDF (reference sequence). This CDR3 is built from 15 residues. V lost 5 bases, J lost 2 bases, and 16 bases lay in between. Combining the CDR3 with reference TRBV15 and TRBJ2-7 gives the whole variable domain DAMVIQNPRYQVTQFGKPVTLSCSQTLNHNVMYWYQQKSSQAPKLLFHYYDKDFNNEADTPDNFQSRRPNTSFCFLDIRSPGLGDTAMYLCATSASGEGTYEQYFGPGTRLTVT.

The chain joins TRBV6-6 to TRBJ1-1; D gene uncertain. This CDR3 region has 14 residues. Germline V gene data show CDR1 as MNHNY and CDR2 as SVGAGI (reference sequence). Trimming cost V 8 bases and J 0 bases, with 13 bases left between them. CDR3 in amino acids: CASGQRAVNTEAFF. The CDR3, as DNA: TGTGCCAGCGGGCAACGGGCGGTGAACACTGAAGCTTTCTTT.

The V and J genes are TRBV4-1 and TRBJ2-7, with D uncertain. The CDR3 length is 16 residues. Germline CDR1 is MGHRA and CDR2 is YSYEKL. Trimming removed 0 bases from V and 2 bases from J, with 14 bases in between. CDR3: CASSQDRVGSPYEQYF. In DNA, the CDR3 is TGCGCCAGCAGCCAAGATCGGGTAGGAAGCCCCTACGAGCAGTACTTC.

In regard to this clone: This sequence is one base from a far larger clone and is likely a read error. The chain couples TRBV28 to TRBJ1-2; 7 bases line up with TRBD1. The CDR3 consists of 14 residues. J gave up 3 bases and V 1 base, and 2 bases lay outside the gene matches. Germline CDR1 is MDHEN and CDR2 is SYDVKM. The CDR3 loop is CASSLSQGDYGYTF. Written as DNA, the CDR3 is TGTGCCAGCAGTTTATCCCAGGGGGACTATGGCTACACCTTC.

The count of this clone is one. The chain has TRBV10-1 and TRBJ2-1; 9 bases map to TRBD2. Germline loops: CDR1 WNHNN, CDR2 SYGVQD (reference sequence). V lost 3 bases and J lost 6; bases outside the gene matches: 6. The CDR3 sequence is 15 residues long. The chain's CDR3 is CASSDGLAGRNEQFF. DNA for the CDR3: TGCGCCAGCAGTGACGGTCTAGCGGGACGCAATGAGCAGTTCTTC.

This clone occurred a few times. The chain combines TRBV7-2 with TRBJ2-1; weak D call: TRBD2 (6 bases). CDR3 length: 16 amino acids. Deletions cut 5 bases from V and 6 bases from J, with 20 bases between. Germline values: CDR1 SGHTA, CDR2 FQGNSA. CDR3 in DNA: TGTGCCAGCAGCCCTTCGAGAGTCGGGAGATCCAATGAGCAGTTCTTC. Translation: CASSPSRVGRSNEQFF.

About this clone: The sample contains more than one DNA sequence encoding this CDR3. CDR3 region: CASSPLSTGGGLAYGYTF. The CDR3 DNA reads TGCGCCAGCAGCCCCCTGAGCACAGGGGGAGGGTTGGCCTATGGCTACACCTTC. The chain couples TRBV4-3 to TRBJ1-2, with 8 bases fitting TRBD1. CDR1 LGHNA and CDR2 YSLEER come from the germline V gene. The J segment lost 4 bases and the V segment lost 4 bases, leaving 17 bases of the junction unmatched. The CDR3 contains 18 residues.

The gene calls are TRBV6-5 and TRBJ1-3; D is uncertain. The V end lost 8 bases, the J end lost 3 bases, and 11 bases lay between the germline ends. Germline CDR1 and CDR2: MNHEY and SVGAGI. This CDR3 has 13 residues. The DNA for the CDR3 is TGTGCCAGCGGGGTAGGAGGTGGAAACACCATATATTTT. Translated: CASGVGGGNTIYF.

This clone was observed a few times. The chain recombines TRBV28 with TRBJ1-4; the D gene is possibly TRBD1 (5 bases). V gave up 10 bases and J gave up 6 bases, with 9 bases separating them. Germline V CDR1 and CDR2: MDHEN, SYDVKM. The CDR3 loop spans 11 amino acids. The CDR3, as DNA: TGTGCCACGTCGGGGGATGAAAAACTGTTTTTT. Its translation: CATSGDEKLFF. The full variable domain, its missing parts supplied by reference TRBV28 and TRBJ1-4, is DVKVTQSSRYLVKRTGEKVFLECVQDMDHENMFWYRQDPGLGLRLIYFSYDVKMKEKGDIPEGYSVSREKKERFSLILESASTNQTSMYLCATSGDEKLFFGSGTQLSVL.

This chain joins TRBV2 and TRBJ1-1; 7 nucleotides agree with TRBD1. Losses at the gene ends were 8 bases for V and 5 bases for J; bases not matched to a gene: 11. Looked up from germline, CDR1 is SNHLY and CDR2 is FYNNEI. CDR3 size: 14 residues. This CDR3 is CASGSGQPFTEAFF. The CDR3 nucleotides read TGTGCCAGCGGATCGGGACAGCCCTTTACTGAAGCTTTCTTT. Full variable domain (rest looked up from reference TRBV2 and TRBJ1-1): EPEVTQTPSHQVTQMGQEVILRCVPISNHLYFYWYRQILGQKVEFLVSFYNNEISEKSEIFDDQFSVERPDGSNFTLKIRSTKLEDSAMYFCASGSGQPFTEAFFGQGTRLTVV.

The CDR3 bases are TGTGCCAGCAGCGCCTCAAAGCGGGCCACCTGGGGGAACACCGGGGAGCTGTTTTTT. This encodes CASSASKRATWGNTGELFF. The genes are TRBV7-8 and TRBJ2-2; tentatively, D is TRBD2 (6 bases). Germline V lookup: CDR1 SGHVS, CDR2 FQNEAQ. V was pared by 5 bases and J by 1 base, with 23 bases between. The CDR3 has 19 amino acids.